These 2 T cell receptor beta chains were all obtained from the same sample, sequenced in a study of response to subunit inactivated influenza vaccine (dated by TCRdb to the late 2010s). Libraries were constructed by RT-PCR. The sample was run on an Illumina HiSeq 2500. TCRdb itself trimmed the public reads at Q25 with fastp, ran MiXCR and retained productive beta chains. CDR3 protein sequences are deduplicated, and each keeps its most common genes and DNA. Counted in this sample were hundreds of thousands of distinct CDR3 sequences; more than 11% of them appeared once. The ten most abundant clones make up around 6.5% of the sample. The sequencing used PBMCs from blood, collected around 15 days before vaccination. These receptors all stem from a man aged 50-59 years who received an inactivated influenza vaccine. Donor details come from another sample of the same person, matched by shared clones.

This clonotype appeared many times. This chain uses TRBV6-2 or TRBV6-3 with TRBJ1-5, with no clear D. V lost 0 bases to trimming and J lost 2 bases, with 20 bases between them. This CDR3 spans 19 amino acids. Germline CDR1 is MNHEY and CDR2 is SVGEGT. The CDR3 DNA follows: TGTGCCAGCAGTTACTCGTCGAGGTCGGGCTTCGGGGGCAATCAGCCCCAGCATTTT. The encoded protein is CASSYSSRSGFGGNQPQHF.

The chain combines TRBV29-1 with TRBJ2-1; TRBD2 matches 14 bases. Looked up from germline, CDR1 is SQVTM and CDR2 is ANQGSEA. The CDR3 runs to 15 residues. The V segment lost 6 bases and the J segment 8 bases; nucleotides outside the gene matches: 9. The CDR3 loop reads CSVAGTSGSRDEQFF. The CDR3 nucleotides are TGCAGCGTCGCGGGGACTAGCGGGAGTAGGGATGAGCAGTTCTTC.